Detailed here is one T cell receptor beta chain. Its target is not known. The V gene's germline CDR1 is SGHRS and CDR2 YFSETQ. Trimming at V came to 4 bases and at J to 4 bases, leaving 10 bases not matched to a gene. The CDR3 covers 16 residues. From 5'RACE with constant-segment primers came TCR alpha and TCR beta cDNA libraries that carried sample barcodes and UMIs. TCRdb re-called the 5' RACE reads through MiXCR, storing one row per CDR3 protein. The sample yields tens of thousands of distinct CDR3 sequences, roughly 9% seen once. This sample is part of a study of T-cell memory formation after mild COVID-19. Findings and limits, study-wide: There were some responding clones in pre-infection memory, which suggested that cross-reactive memory had joined.

Sequencing was performed on PBMCs or a T cell subset sorted from them (not recorded which). This clonotype was sampled from an adult woman who had mild COVID-19 (a few samples of this study predate the infection). Cell type and time point are not known. The chain uses TRBV5-1 and TRBJ2-7; 11 bases are a match to TRBD2. CDR3 loop: CASSPHRLAGGYEQYF. DNA of the CDR3: TGCGCCAGCAGCCCCCACCGATTAGCGGGAGGGTACGAGCAGTACTTC.